The 30 T cell receptor beta chains below come from one sample, sequenced in a study of CD8 T cells in Susac syndrome. Reverse transcription of roughly 0.45 to 1 ug RNA used random hexamers. TCRdb used MiXCR to reprocess the immunoSEQ multiplex PCR reads, holding one entry per CDR3 protein. The table records over 150,000 distinct CDR3 sequences, under 95% of them present only once. Sequencing was carried out using CD4+ T cells from PBMCs. Every receptor here comes from a human donor with multiple sclerosis.

This rearrangement joins TRBV13 to TRBJ2-5; 10 bases are a match to TRBD1. After removal of 5 bases from V and 12 bases from J, the junction contained 12 bases not matched to a gene. The germline V gene has CDR1 PRHDT and CDR2 FYEKMQ (reference sequence). This CDR3 is 14 amino acids long. The CDR3 region is CASSPPGQGTLKYF. The CDR3 region has the DNA TGTGCCAGCAGCCCCCCGGGACAGGGGACCCTCAAGTACTTC.

The V gene is TRBV11-2, the J gene TRBJ2-7; the match to TRBD2 covers 10 bases. The CDR3 totals 15 residues. Looked up from germline, CDR1 is SGHAT and CDR2 is FQNNGV. V lost 1 base and J lost 3; bases outside the gene matches: 3. CDR3 sequence reads: CASSLALAGLYEQYF. The CDR3 nucleotides read TGTGCCAGCAGCTTAGCACTAGCGGGACTCTACGAGCAGTACTTC.

V is TRBV12-3 or TRBV12-4 and J is TRBJ2-5, with 10 bases aligning to TRBD1. V lost 5 bases to trimming and J lost 4 bases; unmatched junction nucleotides: 7. This CDR3 comprises 15 residues. The CDR3 reads CASSPRTGGRETQYF. The CDR3 nucleotides read TGTGCCAGCAGTCCCCGGACAGGGGGACGAGAGACCCAGTACTTC.

The chain links TRBV29-1 to TRBJ2-6; no firm D call. V was pared by 4 bases and J by 4 bases, with 8 bases between. Germline CDR1 reads SQVTM; CDR2 reads ANQGSEA. This CDR3 comprises 13 residues. This CDR3 is CSVAITGANVLTF. In nucleotides, the CDR3 is TGCAGCGTTGCCATCACAGGGGCCAACGTCCTGACTTTC.

The genes are TRBV12-3 or TRBV12-4 and TRBJ2-6; D gene unclear. V dropped 7 bases and J dropped 0 bases, with 10 bases sitting between them. The CDR3 extends over 15 amino acids. The CDR3 here is CASTKDRSGANVLTF. CDR3 DNA sequence: TGTGCCAGCACAAAGGACCGCTCTGGGGCCAACGTCCTGACTTTC.

J is TRBJ2-1 and V is TRBV13; TRBD2 agrees at 12 bases. Per germline, CDR1 PRHDT and CDR2 FYEKMQ (reference sequence). The CDR3 sequence is 15 residues long. With 4 bases clipped from V and 5 bases from J, the junction kept 3 bases outside the gene matches. The DNA for the CDR3 is TGTGCCAGCAGCTCCCGGACTAGCGGGGACAATGAGCAGTTCTTC. Its protein is CASSSRTSGDNEQFF.

This clonotype has only one observation. This chain links TRBV2 with TRBJ1-6; TRBD1 aligns across 11 bases. This CDR3 has 16 amino acids. Germline V gene lookup returns CDR1 SNHLY and CDR2 FYNNEI. V lost 5 bases to trimming and J lost 9 bases; unmatched junction nucleotides: 9. As DNA, the CDR3 is TGTGCCAGCAGTATCAACGCCGGGACAGGGGGTTCACCCCTCCACTTT. Protein: CASSINAGTGGSPLHF.

The DNA of the CDR3 is TGTGCCAGCAGTGAACGGGAGAGCTCCTACGAGCAGTACTTC. Protein product: CASSERESSYEQYF. This sequence joins TRBV2 and TRBJ2-7, with TRBD2 as a possible D gene (6 bases). The CDR3 runs 14 residues. V lost 2 bases and J lost 0, with 8 bases in between. Germline-derived CDR1 and CDR2 are SNHLY and FYNNEI.

The V and J genes are TRBV15 and TRBJ2-1; D is possibly TRBD2 (7 bases). V was clipped by 1 base and J by 6 bases, with 19 bases between them. The CDR3 contains 17 residues. CDR1 and CDR2 from the germline V gene are LNHNV and YYDKDF (reference sequence). This CDR3 is CATSRAVWGGEGNEQFF. CDR3 nucleotides: TGTGCCACCAGCAGAGCGGTATGGGGGGGCGAGGGCAATGAGCAGTTCTTC. Variable domain in full (rest from reference TRBV15 and TRBJ2-1): DAMVIQNPRYQVTQFGKPVTLSCSQTLNHNVMYWYQQKSSQAPKLLFHYYDKDFNNEADTPDNFQSRRPNTSFCFLDIRSPGLGDTAMYLCATSRAVWGGEGNEQFFGPGTRLTVL.

The rearrangement joins TRBV7-8 to TRBJ1-3; TRBD1 is a possible D gene (6 bases). CDR1 and CDR2 (germline): SGHVS, FQNEAQ. V was pared by 5 bases and J by 0 bases, with 11 bases between. The CDR3 contains 15 residues. CDR3 residues: CASSETGNSGNTIYF. CDR3 nucleotide sequence: TGTGCCAGCAGCGAGACAGGCAACTCTGGAAACACCATATATTTT. Full variable domain (remainder filled in from reference TRBV7-8 and TRBJ1-3): GAGVSQSPRYKVAKRGQDVALRCDPISGHVSLFWYQQALGQGPEFLTYFQNEAQLDKSGLPSDRFFAERPEGSVSTLKIQRTQQEDSAVYLCASSETGNSGNTIYFGEGSWLTVV.

The rearrangement uses TRBV3-1 and TRBJ1-1; 7 nucleotides line up with TRBD1. Trimming at V came to 5 bases and at J to 11 bases, leaving 5 bases not matched to a gene. Per germline, CDR1 LGHDT and CDR2 YNNKEL (reference sequence). The CDR3 contains 11 residues. The CDR3 sequence: CASSSGGLAFF. In nucleotides, the CDR3 is TGTGCCAGCAGCTCAGGGGGTCTGGCTTTCTTT.

The CDR3 protein is CASSWGENEQFF. The CDR3 nucleotides are TGTGCCAGCAGTTGGGGGGAAAATGAGCAGTTCTTC. The V and J genes are TRBV12-3 or TRBV12-4 and TRBJ2-1; D is possibly TRBD2 (6 bases). This CDR3 has 12 amino acids. Deletions cut 4 bases from V and 7 bases from J, with 8 bases between.

This chain uses TRBV6-2 or TRBV6-3 with TRBJ1-2; D is undetermined. Trimming cost V 5 bases and J 5 bases, with 6 bases left between them. Germline CDR1 reads MNHEY; CDR2 reads SVGEGT. The CDR3 length is 11 residues. CDR3 in DNA: TGTGCCAGCAGTCGGCAGTATGGCTACACCTTC. Amino acid sequence: CASSRQYGYTF.

This chain connects TRBV12-3 or TRBV12-4 to TRBJ1-2; 8 nucleotides match TRBD1. The CDR3 spans 13 residues. With 5 bases clipped from V and 5 bases from J, the junction kept 4 bases outside the gene matches. CDR3: CASSLDREYGYTF. The CDR3 DNA reads as TGTGCCAGCAGTCTGGACAGGGAGTATGGCTACACCTTC.

The J gene is TRBJ2-1, the V gene TRBV9, with 10 bases that match TRBD2. Unmatched junction bases numbered 4, after V lost 0 bases and J lost 1 base. CDR1 SGDLS and CDR2 YYNGEE come from the germline V gene. The CDR3 is made up of 17 amino acids. The CDR3 region is CASSVDPSGSSYNEQFF. CDR3 DNA: TGTGCCAGCAGCGTAGATCCTAGCGGGAGTTCCTACAATGAGCAGTTCTTC.

The rearrangement joins TRBV27 to TRBJ1-1; TRBD1 aligns across 7 bases. This CDR3 spans 14 amino acids. The V gene end was trimmed by 4 bases and the J gene end by 8 bases; junction bases not matched to a gene: 10. Germline CDR1 MNHEY, CDR2 SMNVEV (reference sequence). The CDR3 loop is CASSSRPGTAEAFF. CDR3 in DNA: TGTGCCAGCAGTTCCCGCCCCGGGACAGCCGAAGCTTTCTTT.

The genes are TRBV29-1 and TRBJ1-2, with D uncertain. The CDR3 contains 13 residues. Trimming cost V 5 bases and J 0 bases, with 10 bases left between them. CDR1 is SQVTM, CDR2 ANQGSEA, per germline. The CDR3 nucleotides read TGCAGCGTTACCGACATTACTAACTATGGCTACACCTTC. It specifies CSVTDITNYGYTF.

The chain links TRBV20-1 to TRBJ2-3; D possibly matches TRBD1 or TRBD2 (5 bases each). The CDR3 covers 13 residues. Between the trimmed V and J ends, which lost 1 base and 3 bases, there was a span of 8 bases. Germline V gene data show CDR1 as DFQATT and CDR2 as SNEGSKA (reference sequence). In DNA form, the CDR3 reads TGCAGTGCTAGAGGGGGGTGGACAGATACGCAGTATTTT. Amino acid sequence: CSARGGWTDTQYF.

V usage is TRBV20-1 and J usage is TRBJ2-5; maybe TRBD1 (7 bases). V lost 3 bases, J lost 0 bases, and 14 bases lay in between. The germline gives CDR1 DFQATT, CDR2 SNEGSKA (reference sequence). The CDR3 spans 15 residues. The CDR3 region has the DNA TGCAGTGCTAGGGAGGGGACAGAGTACCAAGAGACCCAGTACTTC. Translated, it gives CSAREGTEYQETQYF.

The gene calls are TRBV5-1 and TRBJ1-1; TRBD1 aligns across 7 bases. CDR3 length: 14 amino acids. Germline CDR1 reads SGHRS; CDR2 reads YFSETQ. After removal of 7 bases from V and 1 base from J, the junction contained 7 bases not matched to a gene. CDR3 nucleotides: TGCGCCAGCGGGTCCGGGACAGCGAACACTGAAGCTTTCTTT. It translates to CASGSGTANTEAFF.

The chain carries TRBV6-5 and TRBJ2-2; D remains ambiguous. This CDR3 spans 12 amino acids. V was clipped by 0 bases and J by 7 bases, with 3 bases between them. Looked up from germline, CDR1 is MNHEY and CDR2 is SVGAGI. CDR3 in DNA: TGTGCCAGCAGTTACTCTTACGGGGAGCTGTTTTTT. Translating it yields CASSYSYGELFF.

V is TRBV7-2 and J is TRBJ2-3, with 7 bases aligning to TRBD2. Germline V lookup: CDR1 SGHTA, CDR2 FQGNSA. This CDR3 has 18 residues. With V trimmed by 5 bases and J by 3 bases, 17 bases remained unmatched. The CDR3 loop reads CASSTSTPASGTTDTQYF. The CDR3 region has the DNA TGTGCCAGCAGCACCTCAACACCGGCTAGCGGTACTACAGATACGCAGTATTTT. The complete variable domain, with remaining parts taken from reference TRBV7-2 and TRBJ2-3, reads GAGVSQSPSNKVTEKGKDVELRCDPISGHTALYWYRQSLGQGLEFLIYFQGNSAPDKSGLPSDRFSAERTGGSVSTLTIQRTQQEDSAVYLCASSTSTPASGTTDTQYFGPGTRLTVL.

V and J are TRBV3-1 and TRBJ2-3; D is ambiguous. Trimming cost V 4 bases and J 0 bases, with 11 bases left between them. CDR3 length equals 15 residues. CDR1 and CDR2 (germline): LGHDT, YNNKEL (reference sequence). The CDR3 nucleotides read TGTGCCAGCAGCCCCTCGGGCGGTAGCACAGATACGCAGTATTTT. It codes for CASSPSGGSTDTQYF.

This clonotype was picked up a small number of times. The chain uses TRBV3-1 and TRBJ1-2; possibly TRBD1 for D (5 bases). Trimming pared 1 base from V and 7 bases from J, leaving 16 bases between. The CDR3 runs 15 residues. Germline CDR1 is LGHDT and CDR2 is YNNKEL (reference sequence). The CDR3 loop reads CASSQVLGVGGGYTF. The CDR3 coding sequence is TGTGCCAGCAGCCAAGTACTAGGGGTTGGTGGTGGCTACACCTTC.

The chain couples TRBV18 to TRBJ2-1; TRBD2 agrees at 8 bases. The V gene's germline CDR1 is KGHSH and CDR2 LQKENI. The V and J ends lost 0 bases and 1 base, in that order; junction bases with no gene match: 2. CDR3 length: 16 amino acids. CDR3 amino acids: CASSPPSGGSYNEQFF. The CDR3, as DNA: TGTGCCAGCTCACCACCCAGCGGGGGTTCCTACAATGAGCAGTTCTTC.

V and J are TRBV5-4 and TRBJ1-2, with D possibly matching TRBD1 (5 bases). Trimming removed 4 bases from V and 8 bases from J, with 18 bases in between. The CDR3 is made up of 14 amino acids. Germline loops: CDR1 SGHNT, CDR2 YYREEE (reference sequence). This CDR3 is CASSPATEGRGYTF. DNA of the CDR3: TGTGCCAGCAGCCCAGCGACGGAGGGACGAGGCTACACCTTC.

The CDR3 protein is CASSLYGSRSPEQFF. The CDR3 DNA reads as TGTGCCAGCAGCCTTTACGGGAGTAGATCTCCTGAGCAGTTCTTC. This chain joins TRBV9 and TRBJ2-1, with D possibly TRBD2 on 6 matching bases. The germline V gene encodes CDR1 SGDLS and CDR2 YYNGEE. This CDR3 has 15 amino acids. Trimming removed 4 bases at V and 9 bases at J, with 20 bases between. Together with reference TRBV9 and TRBJ2-1, the CDR3 gives the full variable domain: DSGVTQTPKHLITATGQRVTLRCSPRSGDLSVYWYQQSLDQGLQFLIQYYNGEERAKGNILERFSAQQFPDLHSELNLSSLELGDSALYFCASSLYGSRSPEQFFGPGTRLTVL.

The chain recombines TRBV4-2 with TRBJ2-4; D tentatively fits TRBD1 or TRBD2 (5 bases each). The ends were cut back, 4 bases at V and 8 bases at J, with 21 bases in the middle. CDR1 and CDR2 (germline): LGHNA, YNFKEQ. This CDR3 is built from 16 residues. The CDR3 bases are TGTGCCAGCAGCCGTAGACACGGGGCCCTGGAAGACATTCAGTACTTC. Translated, it gives CASSRRHGALEDIQYF.

In DNA, the CDR3 is TGTGCCTGGATACCCGGACAGGGTAAGCGAGCTGAAGCTTTCTTT. Translation: CAWIPGQGKRAEAFF. The chain joins TRBV30 to TRBJ1-1, with 8 bases fitting TRBD1. CDR1 and CDR2 from the germline V gene are GTSNPN and SVGIG (reference sequence). The CDR3 is made up of 15 amino acids. V trimming: 4 bases; J trimming: 6 bases; junction bases outside the gene matches: 13.

This sequence joins TRBV6-5 and TRBJ1-1; TRBD1 matches 8 bases. Germline trimming cut 8 bases from V and 4 bases from J; bases unmatched to any gene: 0. The CDR3 runs to 11 residues. Germline lookup yields CDR1 MNHEY and CDR2 SVGAGI. The CDR3 reads CASQGATEAFF. CDR3 nucleotides: TGTGCCAGCCAGGGGGCCACTGAAGCTTTCTTT.